This TCR beta chain was obtained from a study of cytomegalovirus exposure and HLA in healthy donors. Overall study findings and caveats: Several V segments, TRBV6-2 and TRBV6-3 among them, could not be told apart and were dropped.

A remark on this clone: Its matching antigen is unknown.

Trimming pared 2 bases from V and 5 bases from J, leaving 4 bases between. CDR3 size: 13 residues. CDR1 SGHTA and CDR2 FQGNSA come from the germline V gene. Researchers ran the PCR with 60 Vbeta and 13 Jbeta primers. The table came from immunoSEQ multiplex PCR; TCRdb's copy has only in-frame clones and leaves some out. The sample consists of 150,000 or so clones, around 80% of them appearing once. The sequencing input was PBMCs. The sequence came from a woman between 50 and 59 years old in good health and CMV-seropositive. The V call is TRBV7-2, the J call TRBJ2-6; no clear D gene. The CDR3 sequence: CASSLNRANVLTF. The DNA for the CDR3 is TGTGCCAGCAGCTTAAATAGGGCCAACGTCCTGACTTTC.